This paragraph covers one T cell receptor (beta chain) sequence. Its antigen is not known. These data come from a study of early T cells in non-severe SARS-CoV-2 infection. Study summary: Unsorted whole blood bulk RNA was sequenced, with unpaired chains.

Findings of the study overall: Clonotype matching in VDJdb favored anti-spike CD8 responses and did not capture private and CD4 specificities.

Between the trimmed V and J ends, which lost 5 bases and 0 bases, there was a span of 10 bases. This CDR3 region has 14 residues. The germline CDR1 and CDR2 sequences are KGHSH and LQKENI. As part of library construction, unique molecular identifiers were attached to individual cDNA molecules. TCRdb redid the calling of the 5' RACE reads with MiXCR, one entry per CDR3 protein. The table has about 55,000 distinct CDR3 sequences, around 14% seen once; the top ten hold roughly 9.3%. The chain employs TRBV18 and TRBJ1-1; D not certain. This TCR came from an adult who was a healthcare worker with PCR-confirmed SARS-CoV-2 infection or an uninfected control (not recorded which). The material was whole blood, obtained at baseline. The CDR3 loop is CASSVRELNTEAFF. CDR3 sequence (DNA): TGTGCCAGCTCAGTAAGGGAATTGAACACTGAAGCTTTCTTT.